The clone carrying this T cell receptor (beta chain) was observed a few times. The antigen is unknown. This specimen belongs to a study of blood T cells in healthy people across ages. Overall study findings and caveats: Expanded clonotype shifts may have been confounded, as the donors had an unknown CMV status.

Through a sample-barcoded 5' primer and a J-beta primer mix, a second PCR was run for roughly 7 to 11 cycles. One entry per CDR3 protein results from TCRdb running MiXCR on the 5' RACE reads. Of 1.8 million or so distinct CDR3 sequences detected, more than 35% appear once; the ten largest clones hold roughly 23%. Germline V gene lookup returns CDR1 MNHEY and CDR2 SVGAGI. Trimming removed 0 bases from V and 5 bases from J, with 8 bases in between. This CDR3 has 13 residues. The genes are TRBV6-5 and TRBJ2-7; D not certain. The clonotype was recovered from a human donor in good health. Specimen: blood. CDR3 bases: TGTGCCAGCAGTTACTCGAGCATGAACGAGCAGTACTTC. Translating it yields CASSYSSMNEQYF.